This T cell receptor (beta chain) emerged from a study of monozygotic twins with inflammatory bowel disease. The CDR3 is 16 residues long. Germline loops: CDR1 LNHDA, CDR2 SQIVND (reference sequence). TCRdb re-called the 5' RACE reads, yielding one record per CDR3 amino acid sequence without DNA. Across around 150,000 distinct CDR3 sequences, the top ten clones capture roughly 2.6% of the sample. The source is a human donor with ulcerative colitis or Crohn's disease, or a healthy co-twin of an affected twin (not recorded which). Source material: blood. J is TRBJ1-5 and V is TRBV19; TCRdb returns TRBD1, unconfirmable since there is no DNA. The CDR3 sequence is CASSDRGNGNNQPQHF.